This T cell receptor beta chain originates from a study of blood T cell repertoires in COVID-19. Study-level information: Material from acute and convalescent COVID-19 was sourced from the United States, Italy and Spain.

CDR3 length: 14 residues. Between the trimmed V and J ends, which lost 0 bases and 6 bases, there was a span of 11 bases. Germline V CDR1 and CDR2: MGHRA, YSYEKL. Individuals aged roughly 18 to 95 years were recruited from 20 to 25 US areas. Donors were grouped by their self-reported clinical history. Authors' processing steps: Nucleated cell counts were estimated from reference gene primer amplification. Using immunoSEQ multiplex PCR, the repertoire was profiled, and TCRdb retains in-frame clones only, with some absent. That table supplies the V and J calls and clone size; D and trimming were determined from the DNA. The profile shows 150,000 or so clones, approximately 82% of them singletons.

The receptor's source is a woman aged 45-65 years in a cohort exposed to, infected with or recovered from COVID-19 (not recorded which). The V and J genes are TRBV4-1 and TRBJ1-1; D gene ambiguous. Sequencing used PBMCs or T cells enriched from blood (not recorded which). The CDR3 DNA reads as TGCGCCAGCAGCCAAGACAGAGGGCACCCTGAAGCTTTCTTT. Its protein is CASSQDRGHPEAFF.